Each of the 9 T cell receptor beta chains below was sequenced from the same sample in a study of blood T cells in healthy people across ages. A second about 7 to 11 cycle PCR used barcoded and J-beta primers. TCRdb recomputed calls from the 5' RACE reads with MiXCR, one row per CDR3 protein. This repertoire shows just under 550,000 distinct CDR3 sequences, less than 25% found once; its top ten account for around 10%. These data were also reused for a study on T cells of mothers and their children.

The sample taken for sequencing was blood. The receptor source for this set is a boy aged 5-17 years in good health.

In this sample, this clonotype turned up many times. V and J are TRBV2 and TRBJ2-7, with D tentatively TRBD2 (5 bases). CDR1 and CDR2 (germline): SNHLY, FYNNEI. V lost 3 bases and J 0 bases, leaving 6 bases between the germline ends. This CDR3 comprises 13 residues. The CDR3 sequence is CASSERVSYEQYF. CDR3 DNA sequence: TGTGCCAGCAGTGAGCGGGTCTCCTACGAGCAGTACTTC.

This clonotype was observed a few times. V gene TRBV6-1 combines with J gene TRBJ2-5; D perhaps matches TRBD1 (5 bases). Germline-derived CDR1 and CDR2 are MNHNS and SASEGT. Trimming cost V 5 bases and J 2 bases, with 9 bases left between them. The CDR3 is made up of 13 amino acids. CDR3 protein: CASSKQDQETQYF. The CDR3, as DNA: TGTGCCAGCAGTAAACAGGATCAAGAGACCCAGTACTTC.

This sequence joins TRBV4-3 and TRBJ2-7, with D possibly matching TRBD1 (6 bases). Germline V gene data show CDR1 as LGHNA and CDR2 as YSLEER. This CDR3 is 15 amino acids long. V lost 0 bases, J lost 3 bases, and 12 bases lay in between. The CDR3 DNA reads TGCGCCAGCAGCCAAGATTTTGGGGGCCTCTACGAGCAGTACTTC. It encodes CASSQDFGGLYEQYF.

This rearrangement joins TRBV9 to TRBJ1-4; D might be TRBD1 (5 bases). The V end lost 4 bases, the J end lost 3 bases, and 13 bases lay between the germline ends. The V gene's germline CDR1 is SGDLS and CDR2 YYNGEE. The CDR3 extends over 15 amino acids. CDR3 in amino acids: CASSLSGQANEKLFF. The CDR3 region has the DNA TGTGCCAGCAGCTTATCAGGGCAGGCTAATGAAAAACTGTTTTTT.

The chain recombines TRBV19 with TRBJ2-7, with 7 bases matching TRBD1. V was pared by 5 bases and J by 2 bases, with 9 bases of the junction left unmatched. The CDR3 consists of 15 residues. Germline V gene sequence: CDR1 LNHDA, CDR2 SQIVND (reference sequence). The CDR3 loop reads CASSPSWGQPYEQYF. CDR3 in DNA: TGTGCCAGTAGTCCCAGCTGGGGACAGCCCTACGAGCAGTACTTC.

This clonotype is a singleton in its sample. CDR3 protein: CSVALETQYF. Here the CDR3 DNA reads TGCAGCGTTGCATTAGAGACCCAGTACTTC. The genes are TRBV29-1 and TRBJ2-5; D unresolved. Trimming removed 4 bases at V and 4 bases at J, with 4 bases between. CDR1 is SQVTM, CDR2 ANQGSEA, per germline. CDR3 length equals 10 residues.

The chain couples TRBV25-1 to TRBJ2-2; 8 nucleotides match TRBD1. From germline, CDR1 is MGHDK and CDR2 SYGVNS. V trimming: 4 bases; J trimming: 4 bases; junction bases outside the gene matches: 11. This CDR3 has 17 residues. The DNA for the CDR3 is TGTGCCAGCAGTGGACAACGACAGGGGTTTACCACCGGGGAGCTGTTTTTT. It specifies CASSGQRQGFTTGELFF.

This clonotype was detected many times. The V call is TRBV7-3, the J call TRBJ2-5; D uncertain. The CDR3 is 13 residues long. With 3 bases removed from V and 5 bases from J, the gap between germline ends came to 10 bases. The germline CDR1 and CDR2 sequences are SGHTA and FQGTGA. The CDR3 region has the DNA TGTGCCAGCAGCTTTGGTAGCATGGAGACCCAGTACTTC. This codes for CASSFGSMETQYF.

The V call is TRBV28, the J call TRBJ1-5, with D possibly being TRBD1 (6 bases). Per the germline V gene, CDR1 is MDHEN and CDR2 is SYDVKM. The CDR3 contains 16 residues. V shed 5 bases and J shed 3 bases, with 17 bases lying between them. In DNA, the CDR3 is TGTGCCAGCAGTCAAACAGGGAGAGGGAACAATCAGCCCCAGCATTTT. Amino acid sequence: CASSQTGRGNNQPQHF.